The rows below give T cell receptor beta chains drawn from one sample of a study of blood T cell repertoires in COVID-19. The data were produced by immunoSEQ multiplex PCR, yet TCRdb's version contains in-frame clones alone and is incomplete. Of roughly 150,000 clones in the sample, around nine tenths were seen once. Input material: peripheral blood. These receptors were taken from a man in his 60s with active or convalescent COVID-19. Each CDR3 is given with its conserved first and last residue. Fields, in order: V gene, clone size, J gene, D gene, CDR3 DNA, CDR3 protein. The D gene is left open where the match is weak. The listing skips clone size in some rows; elsewhere it reads once, few, many or a size class.

V gene: TRBV10-2; clone size: -; J gene: TRBJ1-5; D gene: TRBD1; CDR3 DNA: TGCGCCAGCACAACAGGGGATGGGCAGCCCCAGCATTTT; CDR3 protein: CASTTGDGQPQHF
V gene: TRBV5-4; clone size: once; J gene: TRBJ2-1; D gene: -; CDR3 DNA: TGTGCCAGCAGCTTGGCCGGAGGGAATGAGCAGTTCTTC; CDR3 protein: CASSLAGGNEQFF
V gene: TRBV5-1; clone size: -; J gene: TRBJ2-3; D gene: TRBD2; CDR3 DNA: TGCGCCAGCAGCTTGGAGGTAGCGGGGGCCACAGATACGCAGTATTTT; CDR3 protein: CASSLEVAGATDTQYF
V gene: TRBV18; clone size: -; J gene: TRBJ1-1; D gene: -; CDR3 DNA: TGTGCCAGCTCACCACCCGGTGACATTGTGAACACTGAAGCTTTCTTT; CDR3 protein: CASSPPGDIVNTEAFF
V gene: TRBV7-6; clone size: -; J gene: TRBJ2-1; D gene: TRBD2; CDR3 DNA: TGTGCCAGCAGGGAGACTAGCGGGAGGTTAGAGCAGTTCTTC; CDR3 protein: CASRETSGRLEQFF
V gene: TRBV27; clone size: -; J gene: TRBJ1-2; D gene: TRBD1; CDR3 DNA: TGTGCCAGCAGTTCCCTTGGACAGGGCTATGGCTACACCTTC; CDR3 protein: CASSSLGQGYGYTF
V gene: TRBV27; clone size: once; J gene: TRBJ2-3; D gene: TRBD2; CDR3 DNA: TGTGCCAGCAGTCCCCTCGGGCTAGCGGGGTCAGATACGCAGTATTTT; CDR3 protein: CASSPLGLAGSDTQYF
V gene: TRBV4-1; clone size: -; J gene: TRBJ1-1; D gene: -; CDR3 DNA: TGCGCCAGCAGCCAAGATTTGACGACAACACGCAGCACTGAAGCTTTCTTT; CDR3 protein: CASSQDLTTTRSTEAFF
V gene: TRBV3-1/TRBV3-2; clone size: -; J gene: TRBJ2-3; D gene: -; CDR3 DNA: TGTGCCAGCAAGGCGGGGAGGTCCTTCACAGATACGCAGTATTTT; CDR3 protein: CASKAGRSFTDTQYF
V gene: TRBV15; clone size: -; J gene: TRBJ2-7; D gene: TRBD1; CDR3 DNA: TGTGCCACCAGCAGAGGGTATCCGGGACAGGGGGATTCCTACGAGCAGTACTTC; CDR3 protein: CATSRGYPGQGDSYEQYF
V gene: TRBV5-1; clone size: -; J gene: TRBJ2-5; D gene: TRBD1; CDR3 DNA: TGCGCCAGCAGCCTGGGACAGAGAAGCATAAAGACCCAGTACTTC; CDR3 protein: CASSLGQRSIKTQYF
V gene: TRBV7-6; clone size: -; J gene: TRBJ1-1; D gene: TRBD1; CDR3 DNA: TGTGCCAGCAGCTCTGGGACAGGGGCTAGAACTGAAGCTTTCTTT; CDR3 protein: CASSSGTGARTEAFF
V gene: TRBV18; clone size: -; J gene: TRBJ2-5; D gene: -; CDR3 DNA: TGTGCCAGCTCACCACGACAGCAAGAGACCCAGTACTTC; CDR3 protein: CASSPRQQETQYF
V gene: TRBV20-1; clone size: -; J gene: TRBJ2-7; D gene: TRBD1; CDR3 DNA: TGCAGTGCGAGGACAGGGAGCGAGCAGTACTTC; CDR3 protein: CSARTGSEQYF
V gene: TRBV9; clone size: -; J gene: TRBJ2-3; D gene: TRBD1; CDR3 DNA: TGTGCCAGCAGCGCATCCGGGACAGGGGTCACAGATACGCAGTATTTT; CDR3 protein: CASSASGTGVTDTQYF
V gene: TRBV5-1; clone size: -; J gene: TRBJ1-3; D gene: -; CDR3 DNA: TGCGCCAGCAGCGGGGGACTTGGAAACACCATATATTTT; CDR3 protein: CASSGGLGNTIYF
V gene: TRBV19; clone size: -; J gene: TRBJ2-5; D gene: -; CDR3 DNA: TGTGCCAGTAGTAAGAGGCAGGGGGGATCGACGGAGACCCAGTACTTC; CDR3 protein: CASSKRQGGSTETQYF
V gene: TRBV10-3; clone size: -; J gene: TRBJ2-7; D gene: -; CDR3 DNA: TGTGCCATCAGTGCTAGGGGTTCGTCTGACGAGCAGTACTTC; CDR3 protein: CAISARGSSDEQYF
V gene: TRBV27; clone size: -; J gene: TRBJ2-7; D gene: -; CDR3 DNA: TGTGCCAGCAGTTCGATAGAGACACACGAGCAGTACTTC; CDR3 protein: CASSSIETHEQYF
V gene: TRBV2; clone size: -; J gene: TRBJ2-4; D gene: TRBD1; CDR3 DNA: TGTGCCAGCAGTGATCAGGGGACAGCCGGTGGCATTCAGTACTTC; CDR3 protein: CASSDQGTAGGIQYF
V gene: TRBV7-2; clone size: -; J gene: TRBJ2-5; D gene: TRBD2; CDR3 DNA: TGTGCCAGCAGCCCCAGGACTAGCGGGGGGAGTGAGACCCAGTACTTC; CDR3 protein: CASSPRTSGGSETQYF
V gene: TRBV10-3; clone size: -; J gene: TRBJ1-6; D gene: -; CDR3 DNA: TGTGCCATCAGTGAGGGAGGGAACAACGATAATTCACCCCTCCACTTT; CDR3 protein: CAISEGGNNDNSPLHF
V gene: TRBV9; clone size: -; J gene: TRBJ1-1; D gene: TRBD1; CDR3 DNA: TGTGCCAGCAGCGGTACAGGGGACACTGAAGCTTTCTTT; CDR3 protein: CASSGTGDTEAFF
V gene: TRBV11-3; clone size: -; J gene: TRBJ1-1; D gene: -; CDR3 DNA: TGTGCCAGCAGCTTAGGGGGCGCAGGCACTGAAGCTTTCTTT; CDR3 protein: CASSLGGAGTEAFF
V gene: TRBV27; clone size: -; J gene: TRBJ2-2; D gene: TRBD2; CDR3 DNA: TGTGCCAGCAGTTCCAGCGGGAGGAACACCGGGGAGCTGTTTTTT; CDR3 protein: CASSSSGRNTGELFF
V gene: TRBV5-1; clone size: once; J gene: TRBJ1-4; D gene: TRBD1; CDR3 DNA: TGCGCCAGCAGCTTACAGGGGGCGGGGGCAACTAATGAAAAACTGTTTTTT; CDR3 protein: CASSLQGAGATNEKLFF
V gene: TRBV3-1/TRBV3-2; clone size: -; J gene: TRBJ1-1; D gene: -; CDR3 DNA: TGTGCCAGCAGCCAATCCAGGAACACTGAAGCTTTCTTT; CDR3 protein: CASSQSRNTEAFF
V gene: TRBV6-6; clone size: -; J gene: TRBJ1-6; D gene: -; CDR3 DNA: TGTGCCATCTCCCCACAGGGTTTGTCACCCCTCCACTTT; CDR3 protein: CAISPQGLSPLHF
V gene: TRBV10-3; clone size: -; J gene: TRBJ2-1; D gene: TRBD2; CDR3 DNA: TGTGCCATCAGTGAGCCGCCTCTGGGAGGGACTAGCCGGGATGAGCAGTTCTTC; CDR3 protein: CAISEPPLGGTSRDEQFF
V gene: TRBV11-2; clone size: -; J gene: TRBJ1-1; D gene: TRBD1; CDR3 DNA: TGTGCCAGCAGCTTAACCGGGACAGTGAACACTGAAGCTTTCTTT; CDR3 protein: CASSLTGTVNTEAFF
V gene: TRBV19; clone size: -; J gene: TRBJ1-1; D gene: -; CDR3 DNA: TGTGCCAGTAGTATTTTTAGCGGGGATGCCGAAGCTTTCTTT; CDR3 protein: CASSIFSGDAEAFF
V gene: TRBV5-4; clone size: -; J gene: TRBJ2-7; D gene: TRBD1; CDR3 DNA: TGTGCCAGCAGCTTGGTAGGGACAGGGAGCAACGAGCAGTACTTC; CDR3 protein: CASSLVGTGSNEQYF
V gene: TRBV5-4; clone size: -; J gene: TRBJ2-2; D gene: TRBD2; CDR3 DNA: TGTGCCAGCAGCCCTGGGCTAGCGGGGGGGGCCGAAACCGGGGAGCTGTTTTTT; CDR3 protein: CASSPGLAGGAETGELFF
V gene: TRBV3-1/TRBV3-2; clone size: -; J gene: TRBJ2-1; D gene: -; CDR3 DNA: TGTGCCAGCAGCCAAGAGTGGGGCGTCTACAATGAGCAGTTCTTC; CDR3 protein: CASSQEWGVYNEQFF
V gene: TRBV5-6; clone size: -; J gene: TRBJ1-2; D gene: TRBD1; CDR3 DNA: TGTGCCAGCAGCTTACGGACAGGGGGTCTTGGCTACACCTTC; CDR3 protein: CASSLRTGGLGYTF
V gene: TRBV30; clone size: few; J gene: TRBJ1-5; D gene: TRBD1; CDR3 DNA: TGTGCCTGGGGAAAAACCGGGACAGGGGGCGCAGGGGTAGGTCAGCCCCAGCATTTT; CDR3 protein: CAWGKTGTGGAGVGQPQHF
V gene: TRBV10-1; clone size: few; J gene: TRBJ2-7; D gene: -; CDR3 DNA: TGCGCCAGCAGTGACCGGGGTGGGACTGAGGTGCAGTACTTC; CDR3 protein: CASSDRGGTEVQYF
V gene: TRBV29-1; clone size: -; J gene: TRBJ2-1; D gene: TRBD2; CDR3 DNA: TGCAGCGTCCTTCTGCTAGCGGGAGCCGATGAGCAGTTCTTC; CDR3 protein: CSVLLLAGADEQFF
V gene: TRBV7-2; clone size: -; J gene: TRBJ1-5; D gene: TRBD1; CDR3 DNA: TGTGCCAGCAGCTTACCCGGACAGGGTAGAGATCAGCCCCAGCATTTT; CDR3 protein: CASSLPGQGRDQPQHF
V gene: TRBV29-1; clone size: once; J gene: TRBJ1-2; D gene: -; CDR3 DNA: TGCAGCGTTGTAAACAGGGCTGAGTATGGCTACACCTTC; CDR3 protein: CSVVNRAEYGYTF
V gene: TRBV5-1; clone size: few; J gene: TRBJ1-2; D gene: TRBD1; CDR3 DNA: TGCGCCAGCAGCTTGGAGTGGGGGACAGCTAACTATGGCTACACCTTC; CDR3 protein: CASSLEWGTANYGYTF